The 29 T cell receptor beta chains given below trace back to one sample, sequenced in a study of patients and donors after allogeneic stem cell transplantation (dated by TCRdb to 2020 to 2021). Library prep was done by RT-PCR. Sequencer: NextSeq 550. TCRdb reprocessing: public reads trimmed at Q25 with fastp, clones called with MiXCR, in-frame beta chains kept. Rows are unified per CDR3 protein, each entry keeping the most common DNA and genes. This sample gives over 400,000 distinct CDR3 sequences in total; around 15% of them show up just once. Around 7.9% of the sample is taken by the ten largest. Sample: blood, either unsorted or a sorted T cell fraction (not recorded which). The receptors shown here come from a human donor who was either an allogeneic HSCT recipient or a stem cell or donor lymphocyte infusion donor (not recorded which). It is not recorded whose cells these are; they may come from a transplant donor.

This chain connects TRBV12-3 or TRBV12-4 to TRBJ1-5; weak D call: TRBD1 (6 bases). CDR3 size: 13 residues. The V end lost 5 bases, the J end lost 5 bases, and 10 bases lay between the germline ends. This CDR3 is CASSGDTYQPQHF. In DNA, the CDR3 is TGTGCCAGCAGTGGGGACACCTATCAGCCCCAGCATTTT.

The chain uses TRBV24-1 and TRBJ1-2; the match to TRBD1 covers 11 bases. The germline V gene encodes CDR1 KGHDR and CDR2 SFDVKD. The CDR3 runs 16 residues. V was clipped by 5 bases and J by 4 bases; unmatched bases: 8. The CDR3, as DNA: TGTGCCACCAGTGGGGCCGGGACAGGGGGTGTCTATGGCTACACCTTC. Its translation: CATSGAGTGGVYGYTF.

The chain recombines TRBV6-6 with TRBJ2-5; 9 positions agree with TRBD1. CDR3 length: 13 residues. Per germline, CDR1 MNHNY and CDR2 SVGAGI (reference sequence). CDR3 loop: CVGGTGIRETQYF. The CDR3 nucleotides read TGTGTCGGAGGGACAGGGATAAGGGAGACCCAGTACTTC.

This clonotype has just a few counts. V gene TRBV7-9 combines with J gene TRBJ2-2; D not resolved. The germline V and J ends were trimmed by 5 bases and 0 bases, with 13 bases remaining between them. The CDR3 covers 16 residues. Germline CDR1 and CDR2: SEHNR and FQNEAQ (reference sequence). Written as DNA, the CDR3 is TGTGCCAGCAGCACTCTTTGGAACGCGAACACCGGGGAGCTGTTTTTT. Translating it yields CASSTLWNANTGELFF.

This clonotype appeared a few times. This chain connects TRBV7-8 to TRBJ1-6; 9 bases are shared with TRBD1. The germline V gene encodes CDR1 SGHVS and CDR2 FQNEAQ. V dropped 2 bases and J dropped 7; count of bases not matched to a gene: 3. This CDR3 region has 15 residues. CDR3 in amino acids: CASSLPGQGNSPLHF. CDR3 DNA: TGTGCCAGCAGCTTACCAGGACAGGGGAATTCACCCCTCCACTTT.

This chain joins TRBV14 and TRBJ2-7, with TRBD1 matching 9 bases. The CDR3 runs to 15 residues. Trimming at V came to 3 bases and at J to 4 bases, leaving 7 bases not matched to a gene. Germline lookup yields CDR1 SGHDN and CDR2 FVKESK. CDR3 loop: CASSQYRDREYEQYF. The CDR3 nucleotides read TGTGCCAGCAGCCAGTACCGGGACAGGGAATACGAGCAGTACTTC.

This clonotype has more than one count but fewer than ten. This chain uses TRBV24-1 with TRBJ1-4, with 10 bases that match TRBD1. This CDR3 contains 16 residues. After removal of 3 bases from V and 8 bases from J, the junction contained 8 bases not matched to a gene. The germline gives CDR1 KGHDR, CDR2 SFDVKD. CDR3 protein: CATSDPSTGGVEKLFF. DNA for the CDR3: TGTGCCACCAGTGATCCCTCGACAGGGGGCGTCGAAAAACTGTTTTTT.

This rearrangement joins TRBV29-1 to TRBJ1-2; 10 positions agree with TRBD1. Germline V gives CDR1 SQVTM, CDR2 ANQGSEA. V lost 6 bases and J lost 1; bases outside the gene matches: 5. The CDR3 is made up of 14 amino acids. CDR3 sequence (DNA): TGCAGCGTGCGACAGGGGGCAATTAACTATGGCTACACCTTC. Translated, it gives CSVRQGAINYGYTF.

The gene calls are TRBV6-5 and TRBJ2-5; 9 bases are shared with TRBD2. Germline-derived CDR1 and CDR2 are MNHEY and SVGAGI. Trimming took 2 bases from V and 1 from J; bases not matched to a gene: 11. The CDR3 length is 18 residues. The CDR3 protein is CASSYRRGGARLQETQYF. The CDR3 nucleotides are TGTGCCAGCAGTTACCGGCGGGGGGGCGCTCGGCTCCAAGAGACCCAGTACTTC.

This clonotype was seen only a few times. The rearrangement links TRBV7-2 to TRBJ1-2; 11 positions match TRBD1. CDR1 SGHTA and CDR2 FQGNSA come from the germline V gene. The CDR3 loop spans 15 amino acids. Germline trimming cut 5 bases from V and 4 bases from J; bases unmatched to any gene: 6. The chain's CDR3 is CASSPMDRGPYGYTF. The CDR3 DNA reads TGTGCCAGCAGCCCGATGGACAGGGGGCCCTATGGCTACACCTTC.

This clonotype was seen a few times. The CDR3 nucleotides read TGTGCCAGCAGCTACAGACTGGGCCAAAATGAAAAACTGTTTTTT. This gives the protein CASSYRLGQNEKLFF. The chain carries TRBV6-5 and TRBJ1-4; the D is unclear. This CDR3 is 15 amino acids long. CDR1 and CDR2 (germline): MNHEY, SVGAGI. V was cut by 6 bases and J by 5 bases, with 16 bases left in between.

Only a few counts were recorded for this clonotype. The rearrangement uses TRBV7-9 and TRBJ2-5; TRBD2 matches 12 bases. J lost 4 bases, V lost 5 bases, and 5 bases had no gene match. The germline CDR1 and CDR2 sequences are SEHNR and FQNEAQ (reference sequence). The CDR3 runs 15 residues. CDR3: CASSVLAGGSETQYF. CDR3 sequence (DNA): TGTGCCAGCAGCGTACTAGCGGGAGGTTCAGAGACCCAGTACTTC.

Concerning this clonotype itself: The conserved final phenylalanine or tryptophan is absent from the CDR3, which likely points to a read error. J is TRBJ2-1 and V is TRBV4-3; no clear D. The CDR3 totals 15 residues. Germline assignment: CDR1 LGHNA and CDR2 YSLEER. The DNA for the CDR3 is TGCGCCAGCAGTCAAGACTGGGCCTGGTACAATGAGCAGTTCCTC. Protein product: CASSQDWAWYNEQFL.

Only a few counts were recorded for this clonotype. The CDR3 sequence is CASSLDRGPSEQYF. The CDR3, as DNA: TGTGCCAGCAGCTTAGACAGGGGACCTTCGGAGCAGTACTTC. The chain employs TRBV7-2 and TRBJ2-7; 7 bases align to TRBD1. After removal of 1 base from V and 7 bases from J, the junction contained 7 bases not matched to a gene. CDR3 length equals 14 residues. Per the germline V gene, CDR1 is SGHTA and CDR2 is FQGNSA.

This clonotype was detected only a few times. The genes are TRBV24-1 and TRBJ2-3; D is unclear. V was shortened by 6 bases and J by 0 bases, with 6 bases between the two germline ends. The CDR3 spans 13 residues. The germline V gene has CDR1 KGHDR and CDR2 SFDVKD. CDR3 loop: CATSHTSTDTQYF. The CDR3 region has the DNA TGTGCCACCAGTCATACTAGCACAGATACGCAGTATTTT.

This clonotype occurred a few times. The chain links TRBV4-2 to TRBJ2-2; the D gene is possibly TRBD2 (5 bases). This CDR3 contains 15 residues. The V gene's germline CDR1 is LGHNA and CDR2 YNFKEQ. Trimming left V 1 base short and J 7 bases short, with 13 bases between. CDR3 in DNA: TGTGCCAGCAGCCAAGTTGAGGTCACTAGCGGGGAGCTGTTTTTT. Translated, it gives CASSQVEVTSGELFF.

This chain joins TRBV24-1 and TRBJ2-5; TRBD2 aligns across 13 bases. Unmatched junction bases numbered 6, after V lost 9 bases and J lost 3 bases. This CDR3 is built from 15 residues. The germline CDR1 and CDR2 sequences are KGHDR and SFDVKD. The CDR3 DNA reads TGTGCCACCGGGACTAGCGGGGCACCTAAAGAGACCCAGTACTTC. Protein: CATGTSGAPKETQYF.

The chain links TRBV5-1 to TRBJ2-7; maybe TRBD1 (5 bases). Germline V gene sequence: CDR1 SGHRS, CDR2 YFSETQ. The CDR3 consists of 14 residues. Trimming took off 5 bases at V and 0 bases at J, with 12 bases between the two ends. The CDR3, as DNA: TGCGCCAGCAGGCAGCAGGGCCTCTCCTACGAGCAGTACTTC. This sequence encodes CASRQQGLSYEQYF.

This clonotype was picked up one time. CDR3 coding DNA: TGTGCCAGCAGGCCGGGACTAGCGGATGCCTACGAGCAGTACTTC. Residues: CASRPGLADAYEQYF. This chain joins TRBV28 and TRBJ2-7; 11 bases match TRBD2. J gave up 2 bases and V 6 bases, and 6 bases lay outside the gene matches. The CDR3 runs 15 residues. Germline values: CDR1 MDHEN, CDR2 SYDVKM.

The V call is TRBV2, the J call TRBJ1-4; weak D call: TRBD1 (6 bases). The CDR3 loop spans 15 amino acids. CDR1 SNHLY and CDR2 FYNNEI come from the germline V gene. Deletions cut 3 bases from V and 2 bases from J, with 10 bases between. CDR3 sequence (DNA): TGTGCCAGCAGTGAGGGGGACATCACTAATGAAAAACTGTTTTTT. It encodes CASSEGDITNEKLFF.

About this clonotype: The germline gene is not matched at one end of the junction; a read error may be the cause. The J gene is TRBJ1-1, the V gene TRBV19; 9 nucleotides agree with TRBD1. Looked up from germline, CDR1 is LNHDA and CDR2 is SQIVND (reference sequence). The CDR3 is 13 residues long. For the CDR3, the DNA is TGTGCCAGCAGTACGGGGACAGGGATTGAAGCTTTCTTT. This gives the protein CASSTGTGIEAFF.

The V call is TRBV5-1, the J call TRBJ1-2, with TRBD1 matching 7 bases. Trimming cost V 0 bases and J 4 bases; bases outside gene matches: 9. Germline values: CDR1 SGHRS, CDR2 YFSETQ. The CDR3 contains 16 residues. The CDR3 DNA follows: TGCGCCAGCAGCTTGGGGGTGACAGGGTCGGCCTATGGCTACACCTTC. Its translation is CASSLGVTGSAYGYTF.

This clonotype was detected many times. The rearrangement uses TRBV14 and TRBJ2-3, with 7 bases matching TRBD2. J was trimmed by 1 base and V by 8 bases; bases with no gene match: 3. The CDR3 length is 13 residues. The V gene's germline CDR1 is SGHDN and CDR2 FVKESK. The chain's CDR3 is CASRAGGTDTQYF. The CDR3 DNA reads TGTGCCAGCCGGGCGGGGGGCACAGATACGCAGTATTTT.

This clonotype was observed a few times. The chain employs TRBV25-1 and TRBJ1-5; no clear D. From germline, CDR1 is MGHDK and CDR2 SYGVNS. CDR3 length equals 14 residues. With 4 bases removed from V and 3 bases from J, the gap between germline ends came to 10 bases. The CDR3 loop is CASSGGRNNQPQHF. CDR3 DNA sequence: TGTGCCAGCAGTGGAGGCAGGAACAATCAGCCCCAGCATTTT.

Only a few counts were recorded for this clonotype. The junction departs from germline at one end; a sequencing error may be responsible. The J gene is TRBJ2-1, the V gene TRBV5-6; tentatively, D is TRBD1 (5 bases). The germline gives CDR1 SGHDT, CDR2 YYEEEE. This CDR3 has 16 amino acids. CDR3 nucleotide sequence: TGTGCCAGCAGCTTGATCTGGTTTGGGGCCAATAATGATCAGTTCTTC. Its translation is CASSLIWFGANNDQFF.

The genes are TRBV25-1 and TRBJ1-3; 8 bases agree with TRBD1. Looked up from germline, CDR1 is MGHDK and CDR2 is SYGVNS. The CDR3 runs to 15 residues. The ends lost 10 bases at V and 4 bases at J; junction bases unmatched: 12. This CDR3 is CATSPGGVGGNTIYF. The CDR3 nucleotides are TGTGCCACCAGCCCAGGGGGCGTTGGAGGAAACACCATATATTTT.

The V and J genes are TRBV12-3 or TRBV12-4 and TRBJ2-1, with D possibly matching TRBD1 (6 bases). The CDR3 totals 15 residues. The V and J ends lost 1 base and 7 bases respectively, with 14 bases between them. CDR3 loop: CASSLGSGVGNEQFF. In nucleotides, the CDR3 is TGTGCCAGCAGTTTAGGTTCAGGGGTGGGAAATGAGCAGTTCTTC.

The count of this clonotype is one. This chain connects TRBV6-1 to TRBJ2-1; D is unclear. V dropped 9 bases and J dropped 0 bases, with 6 bases sitting between them. The CDR3 loop spans 12 amino acids. Germline V gene lookup returns CDR1 MNHNS and CDR2 SASEGT. CDR3 loop: CASVGSYNEQFF. The CDR3 nucleotides read TGTGCCAGTGTTGGCTCCTACAATGAGCAGTTCTTC.

At least ten counts were recorded for this clonotype. This sequence joins TRBV12-3 or TRBV12-4 and TRBJ1-2, with no clear D. This CDR3 contains 14 residues. V was clipped by 6 bases and J by 3 bases, with 14 bases between them. In DNA form, the CDR3 reads TGTGCCAGCAGCCCGGCCGGGCCTTACTATGGCTACACCTTC. This sequence encodes CASSPAGPYYGYTF.